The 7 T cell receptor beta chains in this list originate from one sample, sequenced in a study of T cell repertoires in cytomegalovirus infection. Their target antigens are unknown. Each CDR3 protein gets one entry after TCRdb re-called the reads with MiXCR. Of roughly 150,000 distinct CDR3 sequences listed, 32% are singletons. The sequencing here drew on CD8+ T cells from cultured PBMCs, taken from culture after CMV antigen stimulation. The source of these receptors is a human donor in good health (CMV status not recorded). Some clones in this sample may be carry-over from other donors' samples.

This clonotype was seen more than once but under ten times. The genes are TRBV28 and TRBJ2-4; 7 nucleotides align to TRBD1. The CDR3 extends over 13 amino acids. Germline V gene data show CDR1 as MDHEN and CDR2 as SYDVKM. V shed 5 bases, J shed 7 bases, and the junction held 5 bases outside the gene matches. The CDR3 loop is CASSVGQWNIQYF. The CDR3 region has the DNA TGTGCCAGCAGTGTGGGACAGTGGAACATTCAGTACTTC.

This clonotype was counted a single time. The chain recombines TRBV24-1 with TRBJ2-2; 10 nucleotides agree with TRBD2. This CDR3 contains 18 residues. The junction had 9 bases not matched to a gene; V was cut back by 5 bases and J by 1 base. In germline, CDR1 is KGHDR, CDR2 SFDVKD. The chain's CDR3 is CATSGPSGGALNTGELFF. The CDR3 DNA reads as TGTGCCACCAGTGGCCCTAGCGGGGGTGCCCTGAACACCGGGGAGCTGTTTTTT.

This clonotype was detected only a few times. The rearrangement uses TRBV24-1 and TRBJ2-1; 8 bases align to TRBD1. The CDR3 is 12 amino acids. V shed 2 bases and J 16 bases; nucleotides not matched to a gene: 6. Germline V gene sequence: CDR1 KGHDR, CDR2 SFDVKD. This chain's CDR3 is CATSDSGQGGFF. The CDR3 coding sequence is TGTGCCACCAGTGATTCAGGACAGGGCGGATTCTTC.

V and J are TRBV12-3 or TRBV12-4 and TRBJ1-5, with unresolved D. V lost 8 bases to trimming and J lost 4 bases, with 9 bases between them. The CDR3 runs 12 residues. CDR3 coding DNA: TGTGCCAGCCTAAGAGAGAATCAGCCCCAGCATTTT. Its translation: CASLRENQPQHF.

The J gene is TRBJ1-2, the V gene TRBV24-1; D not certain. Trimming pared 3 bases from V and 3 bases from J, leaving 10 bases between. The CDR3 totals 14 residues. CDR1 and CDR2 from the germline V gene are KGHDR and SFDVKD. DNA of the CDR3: TGTGCCACCAGTGATCCGGGAAAGGACTATGGCTACACCTTC. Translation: CATSDPGKDYGYTF.

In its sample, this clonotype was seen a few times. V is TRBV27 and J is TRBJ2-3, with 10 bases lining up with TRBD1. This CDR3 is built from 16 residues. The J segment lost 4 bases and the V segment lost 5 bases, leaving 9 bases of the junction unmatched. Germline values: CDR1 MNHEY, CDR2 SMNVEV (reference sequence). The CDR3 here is CASSGRDRGFPDTQYF. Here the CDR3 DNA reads TGTGCCAGCAGTGGGAGGGACAGGGGTTTCCCAGATACGCAGTATTTT.

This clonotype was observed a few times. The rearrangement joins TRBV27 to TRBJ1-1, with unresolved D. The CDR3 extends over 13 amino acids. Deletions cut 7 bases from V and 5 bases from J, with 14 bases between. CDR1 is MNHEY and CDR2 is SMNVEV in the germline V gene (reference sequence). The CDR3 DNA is TGTGCCAGCATCGCCCTAACCGGGACTGAAGCTTTCTTT. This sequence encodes CASIALTGTEAFF.